A single sample gave rise to the 7 T cell receptor beta chains below, sequenced in a study of T cells in tuberculosis. Assay used: immunoSEQ multiplex PCR; TCRdb lists only in-frame clones, some missing. This table has more than 30,000 clones, approximately 97% appearing once. The source material was PBMCs. The receptors shown here come from a donor aged 5 to 30 with latent tuberculosis or without tuberculosis infection.

The chain joins TRBV5-1 to TRBJ2-7, with D possibly being TRBD2 (6 bases). V lost 4 bases, J lost 1 base, and 9 bases lay in between. CDR1 SGHRS and CDR2 YFSETQ come from the germline V gene. This CDR3 has 13 amino acids. The CDR3 DNA follows: TGCGCCAGCAGCAGGGGAGGTTCCTACGAGCAGTACTTC. It codes for CASSRGGSYEQYF.

The chain recombines TRBV18 with TRBJ2-1, with D maybe TRBD2 (7 bases). Trimming shortened V by 1 base and J by 2 bases, and 18 bases separated the two germline ends. Germline V gives CDR1 KGHSH, CDR2 LQKENI. The CDR3 runs to 18 residues. The CDR3 loop is CASSPQPLARGPYNEQFF. The CDR3 nucleotides are TGTGCCAGCTCACCACAGCCCTTAGCGCGGGGGCCCTACAATGAGCAGTTCTTC.

About this clone itself: At one of its ends the junction is not consistent with the germline gene, which may arise from a read error. The rearrangement uses TRBV19 and TRBJ1-2; D is uncertain. The CDR3 contains 14 residues. CDR1 is LNHDA and CDR2 is SQIVND in the germline V gene (reference sequence). The CDR3 DNA sequence: TGTGCCAGTAGTCAAGAAAGAGGATACTACGGCTACACCTTC. It encodes CASSQERGYYGYTF.

The rearrangement joins TRBV6-6 to TRBJ2-3; D possibly corresponds to TRBD2 (6 bases). The CDR3 runs to 16 residues. V lost 2 bases to trimming and J lost 2 bases, with 14 bases between them. Per germline, CDR1 MNHNY and CDR2 SVGAGI (reference sequence). This chain's CDR3 is CASSYLSLAVTDTQYF. CDR3 sequence (DNA): TGTGCCAGCAGTTACCTGTCGTTAGCGGTCACAGATACGCAGTATTTT.

J is TRBJ2-5 and V is TRBV5-6, with TRBD2 as a possible D gene (5 bases). This CDR3 spans 13 amino acids. Deletions cut 4 bases from V and 0 bases from J, with 7 bases between. Per the germline V gene, CDR1 is SGHDT and CDR2 is YYEEEE. As DNA, the CDR3 is TGTGCCAGCAGCCGGGAAAACCAAGAGACCCAGTACTTC. As protein: CASSRENQETQYF.

The chain joins TRBV28 to TRBJ1-4; TRBD1 matches at 8 bases. The ends lost 3 bases at V and 10 bases at J; junction bases unmatched: 7. Germline V gene lookup returns CDR1 MDHEN and CDR2 SYDVKM. This CDR3 contains 14 residues. CDR3 bases: TGTGCCAGCAGTTTCCGGGACAGGTCGGCAAAACTGTTTTTT. Translating gives CASSFRDRSAKLFF.

The chain uses TRBV10-3 and TRBJ1-1; 7 positions agree with TRBD1. Germline V gene sequence: CDR1 ENHRY, CDR2 SYGVKD. Unmatched junction bases numbered 8, after V lost 11 bases and J lost 2 bases. CDR3 length: 13 amino acids. The CDR3 region is CAPLDRPNTEAFF. In DNA, the CDR3 is TGTGCCCCCCTGGACAGGCCAAACACTGAAGCTTTCTTT.